Below, 27 T cell receptor beta chains from the same sample are listed, as sequenced in a study of T-cell reconstitution after alpha-beta-depleted transplantation in children. Preparing the TCRbeta library involved the use of unique molecular identifiers. In TCRdb, the PCR reads were re-called with MiXCR into one record per CDR3 protein. The table lists 200,000 to 250,000 distinct CDR3 sequences, 11% of them singletons. The source material was PBMCs, sampled before TCRalphabeta/CD19-depleted stem cell transplant. The receptors were sampled from a child in the first two years of life with acute myeloid leukemia, due to receive a stem cell transplant.

The rearrangement joins TRBV28 to TRBJ1-5, with 8 positions matching TRBD1. The trim removed 4 bases at V and 6 bases at J, leaving 8 bases unmatched. Germline V lookup: CDR1 MDHEN, CDR2 SYDVKM. This CDR3 comprises 15 residues. DNA for the CDR3: TGTGCCAGCAGTTACCAAAGACAGGGGAGTCAGCCCCAGCATTTT. Translated: CASSYQRQGSQPQHF.

In the case of this clonotype: This may stem from a read error, because a much larger clone lies one nucleotide away. The chain is built from TRBV5-1 and TRBJ1-1; D may be TRBD1 (5 bases). This CDR3 spans 14 amino acids. V shed 1 base and J shed 5 bases, with 12 bases lying between them. CDR1 SGHRS and CDR2 YFSETQ come from the germline V gene. CDR3 in amino acids: CASSLWSGATEAFF. The CDR3 nucleotides are TGCGCCAGCAGCTTGTGGTCCGGGGCGACTGAAGCTTTCTTT.

A few counts support this clonotype. In nucleotides, the CDR3 is TGTGCCAGCAGAACAGGGGGCGGGCGGAAACTGTTTTTT. Encoded protein: CASRTGGGRKLFF. The V call is TRBV27, the J call TRBJ1-4, with 9 bases lining up with TRBD1. The CDR3 runs 13 residues. The V gene's germline CDR1 is MNHEY and CDR2 SMNVEV (reference sequence). V was pared by 6 bases and J by 11 bases, with 7 bases of the junction left unmatched.

This clonotype occurred many times. The CDR3 coding sequence is TGCGCCAGCAGCTTGACTAGCGGCACAGATACGCAGTATTTT. Translating gives CASSLTSGTDTQYF. The V gene is TRBV5-1, the J gene TRBJ2-3, with 7 bases aligning to TRBD2. CDR1 and CDR2 (germline): SGHRS, YFSETQ. Trimming cost V 1 base and J 1 base; bases outside gene matches: 0. This CDR3 has 14 residues.

This clonotype was counted at least ten times. The chain carries TRBV5-1 and TRBJ1-4, with D possibly TRBD1 on 5 matching bases. Germline V lookup: CDR1 SGHRS, CDR2 YFSETQ. This CDR3 is built from 13 residues. V shed 3 bases and J shed 4 bases, with 7 bases lying between them. CDR3 DNA sequence: TGCGCCAGCAGCTGGGACCATAATGAAAAACTGTTTTTT. Amino acids: CASSWDHNEKLFF.

This clonotype was observed a handful of times. The V call is TRBV6-5, the J call TRBJ2-1; 7 bases line up with TRBD2. Trimming cost V 2 bases and J 4 bases; bases outside gene matches: 14. The germline gives CDR1 MNHEY, CDR2 SVGAGI. This CDR3 is 18 amino acids long. The CDR3 sequence: CASSYNPPAGAIYNEQFF. The CDR3 DNA sequence: TGTGCCAGCAGTTACAACCCTCCGGCGGGAGCGATATACAATGAGCAGTTCTTC.

The chain is built from TRBV19 and TRBJ1-1; D is unresolved. Trimming took off 3 bases at V and 1 base at J, with 9 bases between the two ends. Germline lookup yields CDR1 LNHDA and CDR2 SQIVND (reference sequence). The CDR3 consists of 14 residues. Written as DNA, the CDR3 is TGTGCCAGTAGTATGGTCTCGGCGAACACTGAAGCTTTCTTT. It is translated as CASSMVSANTEAFF.

At least ten counts were recorded for this clonotype. This sequence joins TRBV7-8 and TRBJ2-7; D gene unclear. Germline CDR1 reads SGHVS; CDR2 reads FQNEAQ. V dropped 2 bases and J dropped 1 base, with 9 bases sitting between them. This CDR3 has 14 amino acids. The CDR3 region is CASSLIIGSYEQYF. The CDR3 nucleotides are TGTGCCAGCAGCTTAATCATCGGTTCCTACGAGCAGTACTTC.

This clonotype was seen more than once but under ten times. The V gene is TRBV6-1, the J gene TRBJ2-7; tentative D call: TRBD1 (5 bases). The CDR3 spans 14 residues. Germline V gene lookup returns CDR1 MNHNS and CDR2 SASEGT. V gave up 4 bases and J gave up 0 bases, with 10 bases separating them. CDR3 nucleotides: TGTGCCAGCAGTGCAGGGCCACTCTCCTACGAGCAGTACTTC. Translated: CASSAGPLSYEQYF.

Notes on this clonotype: A much larger clone is a single base away; this may be a read error. The V call is TRBV5-1, the J call TRBJ2-7; D is undetermined. Germline-derived CDR1 and CDR2 are SGHRS and YFSETQ. This CDR3 comprises 10 residues. Deletions cut 9 bases from V and 9 bases from J, with 13 bases between. CDR3 sequence reads: CAIHGVGQYF. As DNA, the CDR3 is TGCGCCATCCACGGAGTTGGGCAGTACTTC.

This clonotype was observed many times. The chain combines TRBV3-1 with TRBJ1-1; D may be TRBD1 (6 bases). Per germline, CDR1 LGHDT and CDR2 YNNKEL (reference sequence). The V gene lost 4 bases and the J gene lost 1 base, with 16 bases spanning the gap. This CDR3 comprises 16 residues. For the CDR3, the DNA is TGTGCCAGCAGCCGCTTCGGGGGGGCGGGGAACACTGAAGCTTTCTTT. It encodes CASSRFGGAGNTEAFF.

This clonotype was detected ten times or more. The chain combines TRBV10-3 with TRBJ1-1; D not certain. CDR1 and CDR2 (germline): ENHRY, SYGVKD. The CDR3 consists of 11 residues. Trimming took 9 bases from V and 8 from J, leaving 13 bases between them. This CDR3 reads CAIHNGHEAFF. The CDR3 DNA reads as TGTGCCATTCATAACGGGCACGAAGCTTTCTTT.

In this sample, this clonotype turned up many times. The chain recombines TRBV6-5 with TRBJ1-1; 7 bases are a match to TRBD1. V was pared by 4 bases and J by 11 bases, with 16 bases of the junction left unmatched. Germline assignment: CDR1 MNHEY and CDR2 SVGAGI. This CDR3 comprises 15 residues. The CDR3 DNA reads as TGTGCCAGCAGTTCAACTAGGACAGGCACCTTCGGGGCTTTCTTT. Its translation is CASSSTRTGTFGAFF.

The sample holds a few counts of this clonotype. The chain is built from TRBV15 and TRBJ2-1; D possibly corresponds to TRBD2 (6 bases). The CDR3 covers 13 residues. V gave up 2 bases and J gave up 12 bases, with 14 bases separating them. Germline V CDR1 and CDR2: LNHNV, YYDKDF (reference sequence). The CDR3 sequence is CATSRLRGEAQFF. CDR3 DNA sequence: TGTGCCACCAGCAGACTGCGGGGAGAAGCGCAGTTCTTC.

There are many counts of this clonotype. This sequence joins TRBV30 and TRBJ2-1; D possibly uses TRBD1 or TRBD2 (6 bases each). This CDR3 region has 14 residues. Trimming shortened V by 5 bases and J by 10 bases, and 21 bases separated the two germline ends. The germline V gene encodes CDR1 GTSNPN and CDR2 SVGIG (reference sequence). The CDR3 DNA follows: TGTGCCTGGGACAGGACACTGCTCGGAGGGGAGCAGTTCTTC. It yields the protein CAWDRTLLGGEQFF.

This clonotype was observed many times. V gene TRBV28 combines with J gene TRBJ2-3, with a possible D match to TRBD2 (6 bases). The V end was cut by 6 bases, the J end by 6 bases, with 16 bases between. Looked up from germline, CDR1 is MDHEN and CDR2 is SYDVKM. The CDR3 spans 14 residues. The CDR3, as DNA: TGTGCCAGCAGGCCGTTCCTAGCGACGGATACGCAGTATTTT. Residues: CASRPFLATDTQYF.

This clonotype was counted a few times. V gene TRBV19 combines with J gene TRBJ2-2; 7 bases are shared with TRBD1. Per the germline V gene, CDR1 is LNHDA and CDR2 is SQIVND (reference sequence). After removal of 7 bases from V and 4 bases from J, the junction contained 6 bases not matched to a gene. The CDR3 contains 14 residues. In DNA, the CDR3 is TGTGCCAGTACTTCCACAGGGGCCACCGGGGAGCTGTTTTTT. Translated: CASTSTGATGELFF.

This clonotype was found many times. CDR3 amino acids: CAIRDSGVGYEQFF. Written as DNA, the CDR3 is TGTGCCATCAGGGACAGCGGGGTAGGGTATGAGCAGTTCTTC. The chain combines TRBV10-3 with TRBJ2-1; D possibly corresponds to TRBD2 (7 bases). Trimming left V 6 bases short and J 8 bases short, with 17 bases between. This CDR3 has 14 amino acids. The V gene's germline CDR1 is ENHRY and CDR2 SYGVKD.

The chain links TRBV23-1 to TRBJ2-7; 12 bases are shared with TRBD2. TRBV23-1 is reported as an ORF; its role is uncertain. The V gene end was trimmed by 6 bases and the J gene end by 7 bases; junction bases not matched to a gene: 13. The CDR3 spans 16 residues. The CDR3 DNA is TGCGCCAGCAGAACTCTCTTGACTAGCGGGAGTGGTGAGCAGTACTTC. This gives the protein CASRTLLTSGSGEQYF.

The table lists this clonotype with many counts. The gene calls are TRBV7-9 and TRBJ2-1; perhaps TRBD2 as D (6 bases). Trimming took 5 bases from V and 11 from J, leaving 16 bases between them. The CDR3 is made up of 13 amino acids. Germline-derived CDR1 and CDR2 are SEHNR and FQNEAQ (reference sequence). CDR3 nucleotide sequence: TGTGCCAGCAGCCCCCGAGGGCGGGAAAAGCAGTTCTTC. The encoded protein is CASSPRGREKQFF.

This clonotype has at least ten counts. This chain connects TRBV28 to TRBJ1-5; 7 nucleotides match TRBD1. Germline CDR1 and CDR2: MDHEN and SYDVKM. Trimming at V came to 6 bases and at J to 6 bases, leaving 8 bases not matched to a gene. There are 14 residues in the CDR3. CDR3 sequence reads: CASSVDRVGQPQHF. CDR3 DNA sequence: TGTGCCAGCAGCGTCGACAGGGTGGGTCAGCCCCAGCATTTT.

This clonotype was counted ten times or more. Here the CDR3 DNA reads TGTGCCAGCAGCGTAGCTGATGAATTGAACACTGAAGCTTTCTTT. Protein product: CASSVADELNTEAFF. This rearrangement joins TRBV9 to TRBJ1-1; D unclear. V gave up 0 bases and J gave up 0 bases, with 9 bases separating them. This CDR3 spans 15 amino acids. The V gene's germline CDR1 is SGDLS and CDR2 YYNGEE.

Many counts were recorded for this clonotype. This chain uses TRBV6-2 or TRBV6-3 with TRBJ2-5; D unclear. This CDR3 comprises 13 residues. Germline CDR1 is MNHEY and CDR2 is SVGEGT. Trimming pared 7 bases from V and 7 bases from J, leaving 16 bases between. CDR3 loop: CASTPTLERTQYF. In nucleotides, the CDR3 is TGTGCCAGCACCCCGACCCTGGAAAGGACCCAGTACTTC.

The chain carries TRBV7-8 and TRBJ2-3; 8 bases match TRBD2. Germline-derived CDR1 and CDR2 are SGHVS and FQNEAQ. The CDR3 covers 16 residues. V dropped 3 bases and J dropped 0; count of bases not matched to a gene: 5. CDR3 in amino acids: CASSFTSGPSTDTQYF. For the CDR3, the DNA is TGTGCCAGCAGCTTTACTAGCGGACCTAGCACAGATACGCAGTATTTT.

This clonotype showed up many times. The chain uses TRBV5-1 and TRBJ2-3; TRBD1 might be the D (6 bases). The V end was cut by 3 bases, the J end by 2 bases, with 16 bases between. Per germline, CDR1 SGHRS and CDR2 YFSETQ. This CDR3 is 16 amino acids long. In DNA form, the CDR3 reads TGCGCCAGCAGCTCGGGACAACCAACTGCCACAGATACGCAGTATTTT. Amino acids: CASSSGQPTATDTQYF.

This clonotype was recorded many times. The rearrangement joins TRBV10-3 to TRBJ1-5; D remains ambiguous. Germline CDR1 is ENHRY and CDR2 is SYGVKD. Trimming pared 3 bases from V and 6 bases from J, leaving 9 bases between. This CDR3 spans 13 amino acids. The CDR3 is CAISDMEGQPQHF. The DNA for the CDR3 is TGTGCCATCAGTGATATGGAGGGTCAGCCCCAGCATTTT.

The sample holds many counts of this clonotype. The chain couples TRBV5-1 to TRBJ2-2; weak D call: TRBD1 (5 bases). This CDR3 has 14 residues. The V gene lost 2 bases and the J gene lost 4 bases, with 9 bases spanning the gap. Germline assignment: CDR1 SGHRS and CDR2 YFSETQ. CDR3 in DNA: TGCGCCAGCAGCTTCCCAGGGTCCACCGGGGAGCTGTTTTTT. Protein sequence: CASSFPGSTGELFF. The whole variable domain, remainder taken from reference TRBV5-1 and TRBJ2-2, is KAGVTQTPRYLIKTRGQQVTLSCSPISGHRSVSWYQQTPGQGLQFLFEYFSETQRNKGNFPGRFSGRQFSNSRSEMNVSTLELGDSALYLCASSFPGSTGELFFGEGSRLTVL.